Reported below is one T cell receptor beta chain. The target antigen is unknown. The assay was run at deep level. Sequenced by immunoSEQ multiplex PCR; TCRdb stores in-frame clones only, minus some. The sample yields roughly 2.2 million clones, 85% to 95% seen once. The CDR3 has 16 residues. The germline V gene encodes CDR1 LNHDA and CDR2 SQIVND (reference sequence). With 6 bases clipped from V and 3 bases from J, the junction kept 10 bases outside the gene matches. The data derive from a study of shared clonotypes between healthy human individuals. Study-wide points: Although depth was large, rarefaction showed that sequencing of the sorted subsets was incomplete. Non-shared clonotypes showed lower generation probabilities than clonotypes common to all four donors. Generally, estimated richness proved larger in naive subsets than it did in memory subsets.

The origin of this receptor is a man younger than 35 in good health. Some clones in this sample may be carry-over from other donors' samples. The chain links TRBV19 to TRBJ2-3; 9 bases map to TRBD2. Sequencing input: naive CD4+ T cells from PBMCs. Noted subset: CD45RA+ positively selected. CDR3 in amino acids: CASSRIAGDRTDTQYF. The CDR3 DNA reads TGTGCCAGTAGCCGCATAGCGGGAGACCGGACAGATACGCAGTATTTT.